Presented here are 3 T cell receptor beta chains from one specimen sequenced in a study of blood T cell repertoires in COVID-19. Libraries were prepared by immunoSEQ multiplex PCR; TCRdb keeps only in-frame clonotypes and omits some of them. The sample has fewer than 250,000 clones, about 86% seen once; the top ten hold 3.8%. Sample: PBMCs or T cells enriched from blood (not recorded which). Receptor source: a woman aged 40 to 50 with acute COVID-19.

The gene calls are TRBV27 and TRBJ2-7; TRBD1 is a possible D gene (6 bases). The germline V gene encodes CDR1 MNHEY and CDR2 SMNVEV (reference sequence). The CDR3 is 13 residues long. V shed 5 bases and J shed 4 bases, with 12 bases lying between them. The CDR3 DNA follows: TGTGCCAGCAGTCCAGGGGTGGCGTACGAGCAGTACTTC. Its translation: CASSPGVAYEQYF.

V and J are TRBV2 and TRBJ1-1, with 8 bases lining up with TRBD1. Trimming took 7 bases from V and 4 from J; bases not matched to a gene: 14. CDR1 is SNHLY, CDR2 FYNNEI, per germline. CDR3 length equals 16 residues. CDR3 DNA sequence: TGTGCCAGCACGTTTAGCGCAGGGGGCAAAGGCACTGAAGCTTTCTTT. As protein: CASTFSAGGKGTEAFF. The whole variable domain, filled in from reference TRBV2 and TRBJ1-1, reads EPEVTQTPSHQVTQMGQEVILRCVPISNHLYFYWYRQILGQKVEFLVSFYNNEISEKSEIFDDQFSVERPDGSNFTLKIRSTKLEDSAMYFCASTFSAGGKGTEAFFGQGTRLTVV.

V gene TRBV28 combines with J gene TRBJ1-3; 8 nucleotides agree with TRBD1. CDR1 and CDR2 from the germline V gene are MDHEN and SYDVKM. The J segment lost 13 bases and the V segment lost 7 bases, leaving 6 bases of the junction unmatched. The CDR3 is 11 residues long. The CDR3 DNA reads TGTGCCAGCACCCTGGACAGGGCAATATATTTT. Translated: CASTLDRAIYF.